The 20 T cell receptor beta chains reported below all come from one sample, sequenced in a study of blood T cell repertoires in COVID-19 (dated by TCRdb to about 2020). Preparation of the library involved the immunoSEQ multiplex PCR assay. TCRdb stores this immuneACCESS table with in-frame sequences only. Part of the clones is absent; in the studies checked, under half of the shortfall reflects unresolved V genes, and no reason is known for the rest. The sample table contains around 70,000 clones; only one count was recorded for 90% to 95% of them. In total, the top ten clones hold 5.5% to 6% of the sample. Sequencing input: peripheral blood. The origin of the receptors is a human donor in a cohort sampled during active COVID-19.

The chain uses TRBV27 and TRBJ2-1; perhaps TRBD1 as D (6 bases). The CDR3 covers 15 residues. V was pared by 8 bases and J by 3 bases, with 17 bases between. The germline V gene has CDR1 MNHEY and CDR2 SMNVEV (reference sequence). CDR3 sequence (DNA): TGTGCCAGCCGCCTACAGGGAAGAGGCTACAATGAGCAGTTCTTC. This translates into CASRLQGRGYNEQFF.

The V call is TRBV6-5, the J call TRBJ1-5; D is perhaps TRBD1 (5 bases). V lost 5 bases to trimming and J lost 3 bases, with 14 bases between them. CDR3 size: 15 residues. The germline V gene encodes CDR1 MNHEY and CDR2 SVGAGI. The DNA of the CDR3 is TGTGCCAGCAGTCCAGCGCAGGGAAACAATCAGCCCCAGCATTTT. Protein sequence: CASSPAQGNNQPQHF.

The chain recombines TRBV3-1 (or the pseudogene TRBV3-2) with TRBJ2-5; TRBD1 is a possible D gene (6 bases). Germline V CDR1 and CDR2: LGHDT, YNNKEL (reference sequence). V gave up 2 bases and J gave up 2 bases, with 12 bases separating them. This CDR3 region has 15 residues. For the CDR3, the DNA is TGTGCCAGCAGCCAAATTCTAGGGGGTCAAGAGACCCAGTACTTC. This sequence encodes CASSQILGGQETQYF.

The rearrangement links TRBV4-3 to TRBJ2-7; D remains unclear. The germline V gene has CDR1 LGHNA and CDR2 YSLEER. V lost 0 bases to trimming and J lost 4 bases, with 10 bases between them. The CDR3 length is 14 residues. CDR3 region: CASSQDLNLYEQYF. As DNA, the CDR3 is TGCGCCAGCAGCCAAGATTTGAACCTATACGAGCAGTACTTC.

The chain carries TRBV4-3 and TRBJ1-1; perhaps TRBD1 as D (6 bases). V was shortened by 4 bases and J by 1 base, with 13 bases between the two germline ends. Germline V CDR1 and CDR2: LGHNA, YSLEER. This CDR3 is built from 15 residues. CDR3 sequence: CASSLSVQGNTEAFF. CDR3 DNA: TGCGCCAGCAGCCTTTCCGTACAGGGGAACACTGAAGCTTTCTTT.

Points on this clone: Other DNA sequences of this sample code for an identical CDR3. The chain combines TRBV6-2 or TRBV6-3 with TRBJ2-7; D gene ambiguous. CDR1 and CDR2 from the germline V gene are MNHEY and SVGEGT. Trimming shortened V by 2 bases and J by 4 bases, and 3 bases separated the two germline ends. The CDR3 is 11 amino acids. CDR3 region: CASSYLYEQYF. CDR3 DNA sequence: TGTGCCAGCAGTTACCTGTACGAGCAGTACTTC.

The CDR3 DNA reads TGTGCCAGCAGCTCGCTTAGCGGGGGCCCGCAAGAGACCCAGTACTTC. Translation gives CASSSLSGGPQETQYF. The chain combines TRBV11-2 with TRBJ2-5, with TRBD2 identical over 9 bases. With 4 bases clipped from V and 2 bases from J, the junction kept 8 bases outside the gene matches. The germline CDR1 and CDR2 sequences are SGHAT and FQNNGV. The CDR3 consists of 16 residues.

The V gene is TRBV7-9, the J gene TRBJ2-5, with 7 bases lining up with TRBD2. Germline V gene sequence: CDR1 SEHNR, CDR2 FQNEAQ (reference sequence). V trimming: 5 bases; J trimming: 3 bases; junction bases outside the gene matches: 3. There are 13 residues in the CDR3. The CDR3 here is CASSQRGEETQYF. DNA for the CDR3: TGTGCCAGCAGCCAGCGGGGTGAAGAGACCCAGTACTTC.

This chain connects TRBV2 to TRBJ2-4; tentative D call: TRBD1 (6 bases). Germline V gene lookup returns CDR1 SNHLY and CDR2 FYNNEI. This CDR3 region has 9 residues. The CDR3, as DNA: TGTGCTATCCAGGGGATTCAGTACTTC. It is translated as CAIQGIQYF.

The rearrangement joins TRBV7-6 to TRBJ1-4; D perhaps matches TRBD1 (6 bases). This CDR3 comprises 14 residues. Germline CDR1 and CDR2: SGHVS and FNYEAQ. V was pared by 5 bases and J by 7 bases, with 14 bases between. CDR3 DNA: TGTGCCAGCAGCGCCGGGGGCGGGGGTGAAAAACTGTTTTTT. The encoded protein is CASSAGGGGEKLFF.

The gene calls are TRBV5-1 and TRBJ1-1; 8 bases line up with TRBD1. Germline lookup yields CDR1 SGHRS and CDR2 YFSETQ. The V gene end was trimmed by 0 bases and the J gene end by 11 bases; junction bases not matched to a gene: 9. The CDR3 is 14 residues long. The CDR3 DNA follows: TGCGCCAGCAGCTTGGACGTAAGACAGGGGCCTGCTTTCTTT. It specifies CASSLDVRQGPAFF. Combining the CDR3 with reference TRBV5-1 and TRBJ1-1 gives the whole variable domain KAGVTQTPRYLIKTRGQQVTLSCSPISGHRSVSWYQQTPGQGLQFLFEYFSETQRNKGNFPGRFSGRQFSNSRSEMNVSTLELGDSALYLCASSLDVRQGPAFFGQGTRLTVV.

The chain combines TRBV6-2 or TRBV6-3 with TRBJ1-1; 8 nucleotides align to TRBD1. After removal of 4 bases from V and 7 bases from J, the junction contained 20 bases not matched to a gene. CDR1 MNHEY and CDR2 SVGEGT come from the germline V gene. CDR3 length equals 18 residues. The CDR3: CASSFSPVGGQGILEAFF. DNA of the CDR3: TGTGCCAGCAGTTTTTCTCCAGTGGGCGGACAGGGCATTCTTGAAGCTTTCTTT.

The chain employs TRBV5-1 and TRBJ1-1, with TRBD1 matching 7 bases. Per the germline V gene, CDR1 is SGHRS and CDR2 is YFSETQ. V trimming: 4 bases; J trimming: 0 bases; junction bases outside the gene matches: 3. The CDR3 has 14 residues. This CDR3 is CASSVGQMNTEAFF. CDR3 sequence (DNA): TGCGCCAGCAGCGTGGGACAGATGAACACTGAAGCTTTCTTT.

This sequence joins TRBV30 and TRBJ2-7; D may be TRBD1 (6 bases). This CDR3 contains 14 residues. V dropped 5 bases and J dropped 0 bases, with 14 bases sitting between them. In germline, CDR1 is GTSNPN, CDR2 SVGIG (reference sequence). The CDR3, as DNA: TGTGCCTGGTTATCAGGACAGAGCTCCTACGAGCAGTACTTC. This translates into CAWLSGQSSYEQYF.

The chain employs TRBV6-4 and TRBJ2-3, with unresolved D. This CDR3 has 13 residues. Trimming cost V 3 bases and J 2 bases, with 6 bases left between them. Germline V gene sequence: CDR1 MRHNA, CDR2 SNTAGT. The CDR3 sequence is CASSEFYTDTQYF. The CDR3 nucleotides are TGTGCCAGCAGTGAATTCTACACAGATACGCAGTATTTT.

The rearrangement links TRBV5-1 to TRBJ1-3, with D possibly matching TRBD1 (6 bases). The CDR3 extends over 15 amino acids. The germline V gene encodes CDR1 SGHRS and CDR2 YFSETQ. Trimming took 4 bases from V and 4 from J, leaving 15 bases between them. CDR3 DNA sequence: TGCGCCAGCAGCCCCGCAGTGGGGGCAGGAAACACCATATATTTT. Its translation: CASSPAVGAGNTIYF.

The chain combines TRBV7-8 with TRBJ1-5, with 7 nucleotides matching TRBD1. Germline CDR1 SGHVS, CDR2 FQNEAQ. V trimming: 2 bases; J trimming: 5 bases; junction bases outside the gene matches: 9. The CDR3 covers 16 residues. CDR3 DNA sequence: TGTGCCAGCAGCTTAACTTTCCGGACAGGTGATCAGCCCCAGCATTTT. It codes for CASSLTFRTGDQPQHF.

The gene calls are TRBV7-2 and TRBJ2-2; a weak D match, TRBD2 (5 bases). Germline V gives CDR1 SGHTA, CDR2 FQGNSA. The CDR3 runs 15 residues. Trimming shortened V by 2 bases and J by 3 bases, and 10 bases separated the two germline ends. This chain's CDR3 is CASSLTMDYTGELFF. DNA for the CDR3: TGTGCCAGCAGCTTAACCATGGACTACACCGGGGAGCTGTTTTTT.

The V gene is TRBV6-1, the J gene TRBJ1-5; no firm D call. The CDR3 has 12 residues. CDR1 MNHNS and CDR2 SASEGT come from the germline V gene. Trimming removed 2 bases at V and 4 bases at J, with 3 bases between. The CDR3 bases are TGTGCCAGCAGTGAATTAAATCAGCCCCAGCATTTT. Residues: CASSELNQPQHF.

The chain combines TRBV5-6 with TRBJ2-3, with 11 bases fitting TRBD1. The J segment lost 3 bases and the V segment lost 4 bases, leaving 7 bases of the junction unmatched. Germline V gene data show CDR1 as SGHDT and CDR2 as YYEEEE. This CDR3 comprises 16 residues. The CDR3 here is CASSEDRGRDTDTQYF. The CDR3 bases are TGTGCCAGCAGCGAGGACAGGGGGCGGGATACAGATACGCAGTATTTT.